This TCR beta chain stems from a study of cytomegalovirus exposure and HLA in healthy donors. Overall study results and limits: The study put about 180 TCR beta chains on its list as cytomegalovirus-associated.

With 2 bases clipped from V and 6 bases from J, the junction kept 5 bases outside the gene matches. Germline CDR1 reads SGHRS; CDR2 reads YFSETQ. The CDR3 extends over 14 amino acids. Note on this clone: The antigen is not known.

TCRdb's copy holds only in-frame clones and misses some; the assay was immunoSEQ multiplex PCR. The sample has around 150,000 clones; 91% are singletons. The donors were members of the validation cohort comprising 120 subjects, separate from the approximately 700-subject first cohort. The sequence derives from a man between 18 and 29 years old in good health and CMV-seronegative. This chain joins TRBV5-1 and TRBJ2-1, with 7 positions matching TRBD2. Input material: PBMCs. In nucleotides, the CDR3 is TGCGCCAGCAGCTTTGGCGGGAGAGGCAATGAGCAGTTCTTC. Protein sequence: CASSFGGRGNEQFF.